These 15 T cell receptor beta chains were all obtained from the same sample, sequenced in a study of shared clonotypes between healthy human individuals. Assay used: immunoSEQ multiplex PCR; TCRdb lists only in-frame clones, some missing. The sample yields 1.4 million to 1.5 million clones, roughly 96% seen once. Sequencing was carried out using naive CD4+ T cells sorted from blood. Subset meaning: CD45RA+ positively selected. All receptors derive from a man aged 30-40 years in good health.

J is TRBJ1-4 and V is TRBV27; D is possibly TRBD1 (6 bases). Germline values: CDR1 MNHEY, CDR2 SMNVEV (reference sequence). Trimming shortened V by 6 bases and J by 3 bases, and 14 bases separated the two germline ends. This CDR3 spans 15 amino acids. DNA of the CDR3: TGTGCCAGCAGGTACCGGGGGGCGTCTAATGAAAAACTGTTTTTT. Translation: CASRYRGASNEKLFF.

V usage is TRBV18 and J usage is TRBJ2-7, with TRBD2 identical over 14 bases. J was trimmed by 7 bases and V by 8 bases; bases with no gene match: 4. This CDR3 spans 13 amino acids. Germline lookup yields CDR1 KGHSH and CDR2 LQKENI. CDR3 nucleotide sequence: TGTGCCAGCGGACTAGCGGGAGGTAGTGAGCAGTACTTC. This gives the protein CASGLAGGSEQYF. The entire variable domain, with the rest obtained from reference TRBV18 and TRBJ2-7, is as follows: NAGVMQNPRHLVRRRGQEARLRCSPMKGHSHVYWYRQLPEEGLKFMVYLQKENIIDESGMPKERFSAEFPKEGPSILRIQQVVRGDSAAYFCASGLAGGSEQYFGPGTRLTVT.

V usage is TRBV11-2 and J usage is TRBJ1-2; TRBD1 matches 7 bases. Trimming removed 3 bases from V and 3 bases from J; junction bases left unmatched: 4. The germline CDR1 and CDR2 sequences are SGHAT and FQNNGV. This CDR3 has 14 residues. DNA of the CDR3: TGTGCCAGCAGCTTTGATCAGGGGGACTATGGCTACACCTTC. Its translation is CASSFDQGDYGYTF.

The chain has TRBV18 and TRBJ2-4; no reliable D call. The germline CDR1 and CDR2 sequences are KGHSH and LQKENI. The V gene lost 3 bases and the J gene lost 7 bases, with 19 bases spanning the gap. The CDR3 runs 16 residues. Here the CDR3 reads CASSPLSVPRVNIQYF. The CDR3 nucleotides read TGTGCCAGCTCACCCCTCTCAGTCCCTAGGGTGAACATTCAGTACTTC.

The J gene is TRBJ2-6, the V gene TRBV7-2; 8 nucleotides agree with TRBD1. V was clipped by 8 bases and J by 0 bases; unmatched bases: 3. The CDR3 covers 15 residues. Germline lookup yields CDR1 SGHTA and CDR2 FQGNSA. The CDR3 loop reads CASGTGGSGANVLTF. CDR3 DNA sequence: TGTGCCAGCGGGACAGGAGGCTCTGGGGCCAACGTCCTGACTTTC.

The CDR3 here is CASRLGDRVEQPQHF. The CDR3 region has the DNA TGTGCCAGCAGGCTGGGGGACAGGGTGGAACAGCCCCAGCATTTT. V usage is TRBV2 and J usage is TRBJ1-5; TRBD1 agrees at 9 bases. J was trimmed by 7 bases and V by 6 bases; bases with no gene match: 10. This CDR3 has 15 residues. The germline V gene encodes CDR1 SNHLY and CDR2 FYNNEI.

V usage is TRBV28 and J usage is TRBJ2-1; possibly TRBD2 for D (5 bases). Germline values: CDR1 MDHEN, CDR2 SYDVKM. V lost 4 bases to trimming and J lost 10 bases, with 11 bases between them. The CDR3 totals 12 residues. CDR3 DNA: TGTGCCAGCAGTTCCCCACTAGTCGAGCAGTTCTTC. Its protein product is CASSSPLVEQFF.

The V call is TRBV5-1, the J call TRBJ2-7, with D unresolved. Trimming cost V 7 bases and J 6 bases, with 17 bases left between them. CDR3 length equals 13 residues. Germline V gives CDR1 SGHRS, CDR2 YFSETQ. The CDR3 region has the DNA TGCGCCAGCGGCCAGATTCCTACGGGCGAGCAGTACTTC. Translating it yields CASGQIPTGEQYF.

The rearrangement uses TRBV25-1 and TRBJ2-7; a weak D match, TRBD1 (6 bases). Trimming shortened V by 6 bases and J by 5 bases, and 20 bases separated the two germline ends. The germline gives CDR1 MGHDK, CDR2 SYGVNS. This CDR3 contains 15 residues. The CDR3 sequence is CASSPSLGAGHEQYF. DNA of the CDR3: TGTGCCAGCAGCCCGTCGCTGGGGGCTGGGCACGAGCAGTACTTC.

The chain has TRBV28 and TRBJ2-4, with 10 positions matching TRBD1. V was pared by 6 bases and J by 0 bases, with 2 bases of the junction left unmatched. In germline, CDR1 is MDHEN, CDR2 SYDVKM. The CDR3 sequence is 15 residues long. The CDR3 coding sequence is TGTGCCAGCAGGGGACAGGGGATAGCCAAAAACATTCAGTACTTC. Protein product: CASRGQGIAKNIQYF. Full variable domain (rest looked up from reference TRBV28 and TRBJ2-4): DVKVTQSSRYLVKRTGEKVFLECVQDMDHENMFWYRQDPGLGLRLIYFSYDVKMKEKGDIPEGYSVSREKKERFSLILESASTNQTSMYLCASRGQGIAKNIQYFGAGTRLSVL.

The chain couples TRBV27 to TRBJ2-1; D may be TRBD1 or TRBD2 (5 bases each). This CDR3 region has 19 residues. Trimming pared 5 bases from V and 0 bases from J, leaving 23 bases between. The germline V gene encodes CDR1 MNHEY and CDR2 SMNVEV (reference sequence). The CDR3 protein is CASSLFRGLHPSSYNEQFF. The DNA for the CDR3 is TGTGCCAGCAGTCTATTCCGGGGCCTTCACCCAAGCTCCTACAATGAGCAGTTCTTC.

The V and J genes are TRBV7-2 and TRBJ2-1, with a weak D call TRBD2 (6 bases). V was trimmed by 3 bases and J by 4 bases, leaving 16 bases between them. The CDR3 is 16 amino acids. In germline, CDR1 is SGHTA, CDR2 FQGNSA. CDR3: CASSLRWGGAYNEQFF. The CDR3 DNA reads TGTGCCAGCAGCTTGAGGTGGGGCGGGGCTTACAATGAGCAGTTCTTC.

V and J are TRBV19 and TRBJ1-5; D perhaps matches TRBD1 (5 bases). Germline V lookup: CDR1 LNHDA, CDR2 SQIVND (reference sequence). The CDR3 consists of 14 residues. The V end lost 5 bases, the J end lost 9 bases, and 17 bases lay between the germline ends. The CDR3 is CASSQTRQRSPQHF. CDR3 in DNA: TGTGCCAGTAGTCAAACCAGACAGAGATCGCCCCAGCATTTT.

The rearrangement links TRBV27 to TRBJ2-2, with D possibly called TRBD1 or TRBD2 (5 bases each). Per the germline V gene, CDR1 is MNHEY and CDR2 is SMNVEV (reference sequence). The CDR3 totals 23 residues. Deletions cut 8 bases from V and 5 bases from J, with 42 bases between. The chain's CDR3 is CASVRTLSQNRSGTRGNTGELFF. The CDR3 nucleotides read TGTGCCAGCGTCCGGACCCTTTCCCAAAACAGATCCGGGACCCGTGGGAATACCGGGGAGCTGTTTTTT.

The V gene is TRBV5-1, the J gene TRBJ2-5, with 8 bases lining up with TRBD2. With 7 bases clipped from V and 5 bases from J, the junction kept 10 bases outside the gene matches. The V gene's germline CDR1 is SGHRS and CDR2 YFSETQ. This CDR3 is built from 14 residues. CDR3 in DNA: TGCGCCAGCCGTCCCAGCGGGAGTGAGGAGACCCAGTACTTC. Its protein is CASRPSGSEETQYF. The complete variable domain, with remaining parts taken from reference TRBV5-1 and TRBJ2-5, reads KAGVTQTPRYLIKTRGQQVTLSCSPISGHRSVSWYQQTPGQGLQFLFEYFSETQRNKGNFPGRFSGRQFSNSRSEMNVSTLELGDSALYLCASRPSGSEETQYFGPGTRLLVL.